The 19 T cell receptor beta chains below come from one sample, sequenced in a study of T-cell memory formation after mild COVID-19 listed by TCRdb under 2021. Library preparation was by 5' RACE. Sequencing took place on an Illumina NovaSeq 6000. Clones were called with MiXCR by TCRdb after fastp trimmed the public reads at Q25, and only in-frame beta chains were retained. Each entry merges the rows of one CDR3 protein and shows their most common DNA and genes. In this sample the table shows around 340,000 distinct CDR3 sequences, more than 15% of which occur a single time. The biggest ten clones account for around 24% of the sample. Sequencing used PBMCs or a T cell subset sorted from them (not recorded which). The receptors originated from a man between 18 and 29 years old who had mild COVID-19 (a few samples of this study predate the infection). The sample titles of this study are shuffled in the database, so cell type and time point are left out; the donor was told from shared clones.

The chain uses TRBV7-9 and TRBJ2-5; D possibly corresponds to TRBD1 (6 bases). Trimming pared 5 bases from V and 5 bases from J, leaving 15 bases between. Germline CDR1 is SEHNR and CDR2 is FQNEAQ (reference sequence). The CDR3 runs to 14 residues. CDR3 in DNA: TGTGCCAGCAGCGGAAGGGGGTCCAGTGAGACCCAGTACTTC. Its translation is CASSGRGSSETQYF.

This clonotype was detected only a few times. CDR3 nucleotide sequence: TGCAGCGTTGAAGATGCCGGGGCCGGGGAGCTGTTTTTT. Translating gives CSVEDAGAGELFF. V is TRBV29-1 and J is TRBJ2-2; perhaps TRBD2 as D (5 bases). This CDR3 has 13 amino acids. Deletions cut 0 bases from V and 6 bases from J, with 8 bases between. Germline CDR1 SQVTM, CDR2 ANQGSEA.

The gene calls are TRBV5-1 and TRBJ2-1; D might be TRBD2 (5 bases). The CDR3 loop spans 13 amino acids. Germline values: CDR1 SGHRS, CDR2 YFSETQ. Trimming shortened V by 2 bases and J by 13 bases, and 16 bases separated the two germline ends. CDR3 residues: CASSLESTGVQFF. CDR3 DNA sequence: TGCGCCAGCAGCTTAGAAAGCACCGGGGTCCAGTTCTTC. Based on the CDR3 plus reference TRBV5-1 and TRBJ2-1, the full variable domain is KAGVTQTPRYLIKTRGQQVTLSCSPISGHRSVSWYQQTPGQGLQFLFEYFSETQRNKGNFPGRFSGRQFSNSRSEMNVSTLELGDSALYLCASSLESTGVQFFGPGTRLTVL.

This clonotype was observed a few times. The chain employs TRBV9 and TRBJ1-3; the D is unclear. Germline V CDR1 and CDR2: SGDLS, YYNGEE. The V gene lost 0 bases and the J gene lost 1 base, with 11 bases spanning the gap. This CDR3 region has 16 residues. CDR3 region: CASSVVPPQSGNTIYF. The CDR3 coding sequence is TGTGCCAGCAGCGTAGTCCCCCCCCAGTCTGGAAACACCATATATTTT.

A few counts support this clonotype. The chain has TRBV5-4 and TRBJ2-7, with D perhaps TRBD1 (6 bases). The CDR3 runs to 12 residues. Deletions cut 2 bases from V and 6 bases from J, with 9 bases between. Germline CDR1 and CDR2: SGHNT and YYREEE (reference sequence). The DNA of the CDR3 is TGTGCCAGCAGCTTTGGGGGCGGCGAGCAGTACTTC. This translates into CASSFGGGEQYF.

This clonotype was recorded many times. This chain joins TRBV4-1 and TRBJ2-7, with TRBD1 identical over 9 bases. V gave up 6 bases and J gave up 7 bases; unmatched junction bases: 10. The germline CDR1 and CDR2 sequences are MGHRA and YSYEKL. The CDR3 is 14 residues long. The CDR3 region is CASRPPGQGREQYF. In nucleotides, the CDR3 is TGCGCCAGCAGACCCCCCGGACAGGGGAGGGAGCAGTACTTC.

This clonotype was counted only a few times. The genes are TRBV20-1 and TRBJ1-5; D is undetermined. The CDR3 covers 14 residues. Trimming stripped 3 bases from V and 2 bases from J, with 11 bases between. Germline V gene data show CDR1 as DFQATT and CDR2 as SNEGSKA (reference sequence). The CDR3 region has the DNA TGCAGTGCTAGCAAAAACAAAGGCAATCAGCCCCAGCATTTT. This gives the protein CSASKNKGNQPQHF.

This clonotype was detected a few times. The chain joins TRBV5-1 to TRBJ1-2; 7 bases are a match to TRBD1. CDR1 and CDR2 (germline): SGHRS, YFSETQ. V dropped 0 bases and J dropped 6; count of bases not matched to a gene: 8. CDR3 length: 15 residues. Written as DNA, the CDR3 is TGCGCCAGCAGCTTGGGTCCTGACAGGGAGGATGGCTACACCTTC. Translated: CASSLGPDREDGYTF.

This clonotype has a count of ten or more. V usage is TRBV12-3 or TRBV12-4 and J usage is TRBJ2-2; D ambiguous. The CDR3 runs 15 residues. V lost 6 bases, J lost 0 bases, and 11 bases lay in between. The CDR3 sequence is CASRTGFPNTGELFF. CDR3 coding DNA: TGTGCCAGCAGGACCGGGTTCCCGAACACCGGGGAGCTGTTTTTT.

The rearrangement links TRBV29-1 to TRBJ2-1; TRBD1 or TRBD2 may be the D gene (6 bases each). Germline V gene lookup returns CDR1 SQVTM and CDR2 ANQGSEA. Deletions cut 3 bases from V and 2 bases from J, with 11 bases between. The CDR3 extends over 14 amino acids. The CDR3 is CSVEGGPTYNEQFF. The CDR3 DNA sequence: TGCAGCGTTGAGGGGGGCCCCACCTACAATGAGCAGTTCTTC.

The CDR3 DNA is TGTGCCAGCAGCCGACAGGGGGCTTCATTCAATGAGCAGTTCTTC. It codes for CASSRQGASFNEQFF. This chain connects TRBV7-3 to TRBJ2-1; 10 bases are a match to TRBD1. After removal of 5 bases from V and 6 bases from J, the junction contained 7 bases not matched to a gene. Germline CDR1 and CDR2: SGHTA and FQGTGA. The CDR3 has 15 amino acids. Based on the CDR3 plus reference TRBV7-3 and TRBJ2-1, the full variable domain is GAGVSQTPSNKVTEKGKYVELRCDPISGHTALYWYRQSLGQGPEFLIYFQGTGAADDSGLPNDRFFAVRPEGSVSTLKIQRTERGDSAVYLCASSRQGASFNEQFFGPGTRLTVL.

The chain has TRBV20-1 and TRBJ1-2; unclear D gene. Germline V gene data show CDR1 as DFQATT and CDR2 as SNEGSKA (reference sequence). V was clipped by 3 bases and J by 5 bases, with 16 bases between them. The CDR3 extends over 14 amino acids. Here the CDR3 DNA reads TGCAGTGCTAGGACCCGGGGTACGACGTATGGCTACACCTTC. Its translation: CSARTRGTTYGYTF.

The chain recombines TRBV6-2 or TRBV6-3 with TRBJ1-2; D is perhaps TRBD1 (5 bases). CDR1 MNHEY and CDR2 SVGEGT come from the germline V gene. The CDR3 has 14 residues. V was pared by 0 bases and J by 8 bases, with 13 bases between. In nucleotides, the CDR3 is TGTGCCAGCAGTTACTCGGACACCCGAGAGGGCTACACCTTC. This codes for CASSYSDTREGYTF.

This chain uses TRBV6-6 with TRBJ2-6; D unclear. The germline V gene encodes CDR1 MNHNY and CDR2 SVGAGI (reference sequence). V dropped 6 bases and J dropped 0 bases, with 12 bases sitting between them. This CDR3 comprises 16 residues. CDR3 in DNA: TGTGCCAGCAGGCCCCGATGGCGCTCTGGGGCCAACGTCCTGACTTTC. Translation gives CASRPRWRSGANVLTF.

The V gene is TRBV6-2 or TRBV6-3, the J gene TRBJ1-1, with D possibly being TRBD1 (5 bases). V was trimmed by 6 bases and J by 6 bases, leaving 8 bases between them. This CDR3 contains 11 residues. CDR1 is MNHEY, CDR2 SVGEGT, per germline. The CDR3 DNA sequence: TGTGCCAGCAGGGGACGGGCTGAAGCTTTCTTT. Translation gives CASRGRAEAFF.

The chain uses TRBV27 and TRBJ1-5; tentatively, D is TRBD1 (5 bases). V lost 6 bases and J lost 7, with 16 bases in between. The CDR3 is made up of 14 amino acids. The germline V gene has CDR1 MNHEY and CDR2 SMNVEV (reference sequence). Here the CDR3 reads CASSVTWDVQPQHF. CDR3 DNA: TGTGCCAGCAGCGTTACGTGGGACGTCCAGCCCCAGCATTTT.

The V call is TRBV6-6, the J call TRBJ2-3; the D is unclear. Between the trimmed V and J ends, which lost 7 bases and 6 bases, there was a span of 11 bases. The CDR3 length is 12 residues. Per the germline V gene, CDR1 is MNHNY and CDR2 is SVGAGI (reference sequence). Written as DNA, the CDR3 is TGTGCCAGCAACTACGTAGGGGATACGCAGTATTTT. Its translation is CASNYVGDTQYF.

This chain connects TRBV28 to TRBJ1-5; 9 nucleotides align to TRBD1. CDR1 MDHEN and CDR2 SYDVKM come from the germline V gene. CDR3 length: 14 residues. The V and J ends lost 2 bases and 6 bases, in that order; junction bases with no gene match: 2. The CDR3 is CASSLRDRAQPQHF. In DNA form, the CDR3 reads TGTGCCAGCAGTTTACGGGACAGGGCTCAGCCCCAGCATTTT.

The rearrangement links TRBV4-3 to TRBJ2-3; 11 nucleotides align to TRBD2. CDR1 is LGHNA, CDR2 YSLEER, per germline. The length of the CDR3 is 16 residues. J was trimmed by 7 bases and V by 0 bases; bases with no gene match: 6. Here the CDR3 DNA reads TGCGCCAGCAGCCAAGAACGACTAGCGGGGCAAAATACGCAGTATTTT. As protein: CASSQERLAGQNTQYF.